This entry lists 17 T cell receptor beta chains sequenced from one sample in a study of blood T cell repertoires in COVID-19. The protocol was immunoSEQ multiplex PCR, while the TCRdb copy is restricted to in-frame clones and leaves out a portion. The data hold 70,000 to 95,000 clones, with approximately 86% observed a single time. The sequenced sample was peripheral blood. The receptors come from an elderly man with active or convalescent COVID-19.

The chain is built from TRBV24-1 and TRBJ2-1; 10 nucleotides agree with TRBD2. Germline trimming cut 2 bases from V and 4 bases from J; bases unmatched to any gene: 4. The CDR3 runs to 16 residues. Germline CDR1 and CDR2: KGHDR and SFDVKD. The CDR3 sequence: CATSDSVLAGYNEQFF. The CDR3 coding sequence is TGTGCCACCAGTGATTCGGTACTAGCGGGATACAATGAGCAGTTCTTC.

In its sample, this clone was seen a few times. The chain employs TRBV11-2 and TRBJ2-3; 9 nucleotides align to TRBD1. The trim removed 5 bases at V and 3 bases at J, leaving 6 bases unmatched. CDR3 length equals 15 residues. Germline V gene sequence: CDR1 SGHAT, CDR2 FQNNGV. This chain's CDR3 is CASSNRDRATDTQYF. The CDR3 DNA sequence: TGTGCCAGCAGCAACCGGGACAGGGCAACAGATACGCAGTATTTT.

In DNA, the CDR3 is TGTGCCAGCAGCTTAGATGTGGGAGGTTGGACAGATACGCAGTATTTT. Protein: CASSLDVGGWTDTQYF. The J gene is TRBJ2-3, the V gene TRBV7-2; tentative D call: TRBD2 (6 bases). CDR3 size: 16 residues. Trimming removed 1 base from V and 3 bases from J, with 14 bases in between. Germline CDR1 reads SGHTA; CDR2 reads FQGNSA.

This chain joins TRBV27 and TRBJ1-2, with 9 nucleotides matching TRBD1. The CDR3 consists of 16 residues. Germline V gene sequence: CDR1 MNHEY, CDR2 SMNVEV (reference sequence). V dropped 7 bases and J dropped 3; count of bases not matched to a gene: 12. This CDR3 reads CASKEKARDRDYGYTF. CDR3 nucleotide sequence: TGTGCCAGCAAGGAAAAAGCCCGGGACAGGGACTATGGCTACACCTTC.

The chain uses TRBV20-1 and TRBJ1-1; D uncertain. The CDR3 has 12 amino acids. CDR1 DFQATT and CDR2 SNEGSKA come from the germline V gene (reference sequence). V dropped 3 bases and J dropped 7 bases, with 12 bases sitting between them. CDR3 DNA: TGCAGTGCTAGTCACGTACGGGTTGAAGCTTTCTTT. Protein sequence: CSASHVRVEAFF.

V gene TRBV11-2 combines with J gene TRBJ2-1; TRBD1 aligns across 7 bases. The germline V gene encodes CDR1 SGHAT and CDR2 FQNNGV. The CDR3 consists of 15 residues. Germline trimming cut 5 bases from V and 1 base from J; bases unmatched to any gene: 5. The CDR3 DNA reads TGTGCCAGCAGCACCCTGGGACAGTCCTACAATGAGCAGTTCTTC. Translation gives CASSTLGQSYNEQFF.

In this sample, this clone turned up once. The V and J genes are TRBV6-5 and TRBJ1-5, with D perhaps matching TRBD1 (5 bases). Trimming shortened V by 7 bases and J by 2 bases, and 12 bases separated the two germline ends. Germline V CDR1 and CDR2: MNHEY, SVGAGI. This CDR3 contains 14 residues. In DNA form, the CDR3 reads TGTGCCAGCAACCAGGGATCGGGCAATCAGCCCCAGCATTTT. Protein sequence: CASNQGSGNQPQHF.

The V call is TRBV6-5, the J call TRBJ1-4; 8 bases are a match to TRBD1. Germline CDR1 is MNHEY and CDR2 is SVGAGI. The V segment lost 11 bases and the J segment 6 bases; nucleotides outside the gene matches: 8. The CDR3 is 13 amino acids. The CDR3 bases are TGTGCCGGCAAGACAGGGGTCGATGAAAAACTGTTTTTT. This sequence encodes CAGKTGVDEKLFF.

The J gene is TRBJ2-5, the V gene TRBV6-5; 9 bases map to TRBD1. The CDR3 covers 14 residues. With V trimmed by 7 bases and J by 7 bases, 10 bases remained unmatched. Per germline, CDR1 MNHEY and CDR2 SVGAGI. The CDR3 region is CASIPTGGAVTQYF. CDR3 nucleotide sequence: TGTGCCAGCATCCCCACAGGGGGCGCGGTGACCCAGTACTTC.

The genes are TRBV7-9 and TRBJ1-1, with 7 nucleotides matching TRBD1. CDR1 is SEHNR, CDR2 FQNEAQ, per germline (reference sequence). Trimming cost V 6 bases and J 4 bases; bases outside gene matches: 8. CDR3 length: 14 residues. CDR3 residues: CASRPTGEATEAFF. The CDR3 nucleotides are TGTGCCAGCAGACCTACAGGGGAGGCCACTGAAGCTTTCTTT.

The gene calls are TRBV6-5 and TRBJ1-2, with TRBD1 as a possible D gene (6 bases). Trimming took off 7 bases at V and 5 bases at J, with 14 bases between the two ends. Germline V gene lookup returns CDR1 MNHEY and CDR2 SVGAGI. The CDR3 is 13 amino acids. The CDR3 reads CASKVDRNYGYTF. The CDR3 nucleotides are TGTGCCAGCAAGGTCGACAGGAATTATGGCTACACCTTC.

This sequence joins TRBV6-5 and TRBJ1-4; D possibly corresponds to TRBD1 (6 bases). Trimming removed 2 bases from V and 8 bases from J, with 9 bases in between. Germline V gene lookup returns CDR1 MNHEY and CDR2 SVGAGI. The CDR3 covers 13 residues. CDR3 protein: CASSYGRGEKLFF. The CDR3 DNA sequence: TGTGCCAGCAGTTACGGCAGGGGAGAAAAACTGTTTTTT.

The CDR3 coding sequence is TGTGCCAGCAGCTTCGATCCGTCAGGGGAGGGTGAAAAACTGTTTTTT. It encodes CASSFDPSGEGEKLFF. V gene TRBV11-2 combines with J gene TRBJ1-4, with TRBD1 as a possible D gene (6 bases). V was cut by 3 bases and J by 7 bases, with 18 bases left in between. The CDR3 totals 16 residues. From germline, CDR1 is SGHAT and CDR2 FQNNGV.

In its sample, this clone was seen once. The chain joins TRBV18 to TRBJ2-2; tentatively, D is TRBD2 (6 bases). This CDR3 spans 13 amino acids. Looked up from germline, CDR1 is KGHSH and CDR2 is LQKENI. The germline V and J ends were trimmed by 6 bases and 5 bases, with 10 bases remaining between them. CDR3 protein: CASSSGLTGELFF. CDR3 DNA sequence: TGTGCCAGCTCTAGCGGTTTGACCGGGGAGCTGTTTTTT. Supplemented by reference TRBV18 and TRBJ2-2, the full variable domain reads NAGVMQNPRHLVRRRGQEARLRCSPMKGHSHVYWYRQLPEEGLKFMVYLQKENIIDESGMPKERFSAEFPKEGPSILRIQQVVRGDSAAYFCASSSGLTGELFFGEGSRLTVL.

The sample holds one count of this clone. The chain carries TRBV14 and TRBJ1-1; 12 nucleotides line up with TRBD1. This CDR3 spans 16 amino acids. CDR1 and CDR2 from the germline V gene are SGHDN and FVKESK. Unmatched junction bases numbered 8, after V lost 4 bases and J lost 5 bases. The CDR3 here is CASSPNRGQGATEAFF. The DNA for the CDR3 is TGTGCCAGCAGCCCCAACCGGGGACAGGGGGCTACTGAAGCTTTCTTT.

The chain joins TRBV3-1 (or the pseudogene TRBV3-2) to TRBJ2-1; D remains ambiguous. The CDR3 has 16 amino acids. Trimming removed 4 bases at V and 6 bases at J, with 19 bases between. Per germline, CDR1 LGHDT and CDR2 YNNKEL (reference sequence). CDR3 sequence reads: CASSPVTRVLGNEQFF. The CDR3, as DNA: TGTGCCAGCAGCCCAGTTACCCGGGTTCTGGGCAATGAGCAGTTCTTC.

The V and J genes are TRBV18 and TRBJ1-5, with D hard to call. Germline V gives CDR1 KGHSH, CDR2 LQKENI. CDR3 length: 14 residues. Between the trimmed V and J ends, which lost 2 bases and 0 bases, there was a span of 5 bases. The CDR3 spells CASSPVNSNQPQHF. CDR3 sequence (DNA): TGTGCCAGCTCACCAGTTAATAGCAATCAGCCCCAGCATTTT.